The 5 T cell receptor beta chains given below trace back to one sample, sequenced in a study of shared clonotypes between healthy human individuals. Data came from immunoSEQ multiplex PCR; TCRdb stores just in-frame clones and leaves some out. The repertoire consists of fewer than 1.6 million clones, with less than 99% occurring once and the leading ten covering approximately 0.38%. The specimen sequenced was naive CD4+ T cells sorted from blood. Sample subset: CD45RA+ positively selected. The receptors here all came from a man under 40 in good health.

The V and J genes are TRBV6-5 and TRBJ1-2, with 8 nucleotides matching TRBD1. CDR1 is MNHEY and CDR2 is SVGAGI in the germline V gene. Unmatched junction bases numbered 8, after V lost 6 bases and J lost 2 bases. CDR3 length equals 15 residues. The CDR3 spells CASRNTGTGNYGYTF. In nucleotides, the CDR3 is TGTGCCAGCAGAAACACCGGGACAGGAAACTATGGCTACACCTTC.

The V gene is TRBV5-1, the J gene TRBJ2-7, with TRBD1 matching over 7 bases. J lost 3 bases, V lost 0 bases, and 6 bases had no gene match. The CDR3 runs to 15 residues. CDR1 and CDR2 from the germline V gene are SGHRS and YFSETQ. CDR3 protein: CASSLEGQGDYEQYF. DNA of the CDR3: TGCGCCAGCAGCTTGGAGGGGCAGGGGGACTACGAGCAGTACTTC.

This clone was counted once. Other DNA sequences within the sample encode an identical CDR3. V usage is TRBV6-6 and J usage is TRBJ2-7; no clear D gene. Germline values: CDR1 MNHNY, CDR2 SVGAGI (reference sequence). Trimming stripped 2 bases from V and 4 bases from J, with 6 bases between. CDR3 length: 12 amino acids. The CDR3 region is CASSYDVYEQYF. In DNA form, the CDR3 reads TGTGCCAGCAGTTACGATGTTTACGAGCAGTACTTC.

Concerning this clone itself: Other nucleotide sequences in the sample specify the same CDR3. The J gene is TRBJ2-3, the V gene TRBV9; 8 nucleotides match TRBD2. Per the germline V gene, CDR1 is SGDLS and CDR2 is YYNGEE. V lost 5 bases to trimming and J lost 1 base; unmatched junction nucleotides: 6. This CDR3 is built from 15 residues. CDR3: CASSPPGLGTDTQYF. DNA for the CDR3: TGTGCCAGCAGTCCACCGGGACTAGGCACAGATACGCAGTATTTT. The entire variable domain, with the rest obtained from reference TRBV9 and TRBJ2-3, is as follows: DSGVTQTPKHLITATGQRVTLRCSPRSGDLSVYWYQQSLDQGLQFLIQYYNGEERAKGNILERFSAQQFPDLHSELNLSSLELGDSALYFCASSPPGLGTDTQYFGPGTRLTVL.

The chain recombines TRBV2 with TRBJ2-3, with 9 nucleotides matching TRBD1. CDR3 length equals 15 residues. Germline trimming cut 4 bases from V and 3 bases from J; bases unmatched to any gene: 5. Germline lookup yields CDR1 SNHLY and CDR2 FYNNEI. The CDR3 nucleotides read TGTGCCAGCAGTGGCCCCGGGACAGGGACAGATACGCAGTATTTT. It encodes CASSGPGTGTDTQYF. The entire variable domain, with the rest obtained from reference TRBV2 and TRBJ2-3, is as follows: EPEVTQTPSHQVTQMGQEVILRCVPISNHLYFYWYRQILGQKVEFLVSFYNNEISEKSEIFDDQFSVERPDGSNFTLKIRSTKLEDSAMYFCASSGPGTGTDTQYFGPGTRLTVL.